This record concerns one T cell receptor (beta chain) sequence. Antigen specificity is unknown. The authors produced TCR alpha and TCR beta cDNA libraries with sample barcodes and UMIs by 5'RACE using constant-segment primers. TCRdb recomputed calls from the 5' RACE reads with MiXCR, one row per CDR3 protein. The table records 470,000 or so distinct CDR3 sequences, over 15% of them present only once. This entry belongs to a study of T-cell memory formation after mild COVID-19. Study-wide findings and caveats: The study found balanced CD4/CD8 in clones contracting day 15 to 85 and a CD4+ lean in later expanders. The appearance of some responding clones in pre-infection memory suggested that cross-reactive memory joined. What remained unconfirmed was the SARS-CoV-2 specificity of second-wave clones peaking on day 37.

V was clipped by 2 bases and J by 4 bases, with 18 bases between them. This CDR3 is 17 amino acids long. CDR1 and CDR2 (germline): LNHDA, SQIVND (reference sequence). The chain recombines TRBV19 with TRBJ1-5; D is uncertain. The receptor's source is an adult woman who had mild COVID-19 (a few samples of this study predate the infection). Cell type and time point are not known. Sample: PBMCs or a T cell subset sorted from them (not recorded which). The CDR3 DNA sequence: TGTGCCAGTAGTATATTGGTTCCGGACCCCAGAAATCAGCCCCAGCATTTT. It translates to CASSILVPDPRNQPQHF. The full variable domain, its missing parts supplied by reference TRBV19 and TRBJ1-5, is DGGITQSPKYLFRKEGQNVTLSCEQNLNHDAMYWYRQDPGQGLRLIYYSQIVNDFQKGDIAEGYSVSREKKESFPLTVTSAQKNPTAFYLCASSILVPDPRNQPQHFGDGTRLSIL.